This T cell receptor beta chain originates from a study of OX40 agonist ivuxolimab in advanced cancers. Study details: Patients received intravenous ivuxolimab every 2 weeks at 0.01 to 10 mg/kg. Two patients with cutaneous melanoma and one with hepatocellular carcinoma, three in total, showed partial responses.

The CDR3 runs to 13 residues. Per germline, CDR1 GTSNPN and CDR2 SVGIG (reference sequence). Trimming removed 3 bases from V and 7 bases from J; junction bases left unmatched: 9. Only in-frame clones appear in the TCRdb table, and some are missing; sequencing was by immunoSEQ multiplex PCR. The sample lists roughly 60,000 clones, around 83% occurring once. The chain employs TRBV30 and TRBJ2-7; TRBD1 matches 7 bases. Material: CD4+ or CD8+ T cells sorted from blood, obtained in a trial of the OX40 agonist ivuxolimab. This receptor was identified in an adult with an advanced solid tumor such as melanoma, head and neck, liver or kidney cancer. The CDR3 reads CAWSRQGPGEQYF. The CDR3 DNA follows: TGTGCCTGGAGCAGACAGGGACCGGGAGAGCAGTACTTC.